The clone carrying this T cell receptor (beta chain) occurred many times. Its matching antigen is unknown. RNA transcripts were the template for amplifying TCR beta CDR3 regions. The HTBI primer set served for first-round RT-PCR of the TCR CDR3. TCRdb re-analysed the multiplex PCR reads in MiXCR, keeping a single row per CDR3 protein. The data show approximately 630,000 distinct CDR3 sequences, around 16% seen once. This sample was included in a study of T cells in Graves' hyperthyroidism and ophthalmopathy. General study findings and limits: It was a median about seven months before onset that the model predicted ophthalmopathy.

Trimming at V came to 5 bases and at J to 9 bases, leaving 15 bases not matched to a gene. CDR1 DFQATT and CDR2 SNEGSKA come from the germline V gene (reference sequence). This CDR3 region has 15 residues. Sample: blood. The chain uses TRBV20-1 and TRBJ2-1; 8 bases agree with TRBD2. The source of this sequence is a woman younger than 45 with Graves' hyperthyroidism. CDR3 region: CSAHRAGEVTTEQFF. DNA for the CDR3: TGCAGTGCTCACAGAGCGGGAGAGGTTACGACTGAGCAGTTCTTC.